This T cell receptor (beta chain) is drawn from a study of T-cell memory formation after mild COVID-19. Study-level findings and limits: A second wave expanding day 15 to 37 was CD4+-biased; contracting clones were balanced. CD4+ clones that contracted lay mainly in CM and EM; CD8+ ones lay in EMRA. The finding that pre-infection memory included some responding clones suggested that cross-reactive memory joined.

Turning to this clonotype: The antigen is undetermined.

5'RACE with constant-segment primers yielded barcoded, UMI-tagged TCR alpha and TCR beta cDNA libraries. TCRdb independently ran MiXCR on the 5' RACE reads; one entry per CDR3 protein. This sample has 350,000 to 450,000 distinct CDR3 sequences; 13% to 15% occur once, and the top ten carry about 22%. The CDR3 has 15 amino acids. Germline CDR1 ENHRY, CDR2 SYGVKD. The ends lost 4 bases at V and 2 bases at J; junction bases unmatched: 3. The chain is built from TRBV10-3 and TRBJ2-5; TRBD2 aligns across 11 bases. This TCR was sampled from a man between 18 and 35 years old who had mild COVID-19 (a few samples of this study predate the infection). Cell type and time point are not known. Sequenced sample: PBMCs or a T cell subset sorted from them (not recorded which). In DNA form, the CDR3 reads TGTGCCATCAGTGCTAGCGGGGGGTTACAAGAGACCCAGTACTTC. Translation gives CAISASGGLQETQYF.